This section outlines one TCR beta chain sequence together with its context. What this receptor recognizes is not known. No much larger clone is present one base from it, and per-base qualities are unavailable. This sample was taken from a study of OX40 agonist ivuxolimab in advanced cancers. Describing the broader study: Ivuxolimab, which targeted the costimulatory receptor OX40 (CD134), was an agonistic, fully human IgG2 monoclonal antibody. Intravenous ivuxolimab was administered to patients every 2 weeks at six dose levels: 0.01, 0.1, 0.3, 1.5, 3 and 10 mg/kg. Among the approximately 50 dose-escalation patients, about 20 had hepatocellular carcinoma, around 15 melanoma, 9 renal cell carcinoma and 9 head and neck cancer. In the dose-escalation cohort, nearly 85% of patients were male, and the mean age was around 65 years with a range of about 23 to 79. Prior anti-PD-1, anti-PD-L1 or anti-CTLA-4 therapy was permitted, and checkpoint inhibitors had been received by under 50% of dose-escalation patients. Three dose-escalation patients achieved partial responses, one with hepatocellular carcinoma and two with cutaneous melanoma. The point of sequencing TCRbeta in the periphery was to test whether ivuxolimab changed TCR sequence diversity and drove clonal T-cell expansion. The paper reports the monotherapy dose-escalation portion (N of about 50 patients) of the phase I ivuxolimab trial. Findings and caveats that apply to the study as a whole: Low levels of normalized T-cell clonal expansion were also seen in some nonresponding patients. After ivuxolimab, more expanded clones were found on average in CD8+ T cells than in CD4+ T cells. The antigen specificity of the clonally expanded peripheral T cells was not determined. At doses of 0.1 to 3.0 mg/kg, clonal expansion of both CD4+ and CD8+ T cells in blood was seen between baseline and week 6. In partial responders in the 0.1-3.0 mg/kg groups, normalized peripheral clonal expansion was found to be among the lowest, especially among CD8+ T cells.

To sequence the TCRbeta CDR3 region, genomic DNA was isolated from the sorted cells. TCRbeta CDR3 regions were sequenced using the immunoSEQ Assay. In its TCRdb copy, this immuneACCESS table keeps in-frame sequences only and misses some clones. Where compared with another copy, unresolved V genes explain less than half of these, and the others have no known cause. Across this sample there are approximately 63,000 clones, with 80% to 90% seen only once. The top ten constitute under 7.5% of the sample. From a lookup of the germline V gene, CDR1 and CDR2 are SGHRS and YFSETQ. CDR3 length: 16 amino acids, cysteine to phenylalanine. Only CDR3 DNA remains: 48 bases, in frame from the first base. Relative to germline, V is missing 3 bases and J is missing 5 bases, with 6 bases of the junction outside any gene match. Patients with autoimmune disease history or receiving systemic immunosuppression were excluded from the trial. In every dose cohort, peripheral blood was drawn for TCR sequencing at baseline, cycle 4 day 1, and cycle 7 day 1. Samples came from an open-label, multicenter, first-in-human phase I dose-escalation trial of ivuxolimab. Adults with locally advanced or metastatic melanoma, renal cell, hepatocellular, or head and neck squamous cell carcinoma were enrolled in the trial. CD4+ and CD8+ T cells were sorted separately from peripheral blood before TCR sequencing.

The chain links TRBV5-1 with TRBJ2-2, and 11 junctional nucleotides match TRBD2. Source: CD4+ or CD8+ T cells sorted from blood, taken in a trial of the OX40 agonist ivuxolimab. This sequence was found in an adult with an advanced solid tumor such as melanoma, head and neck, liver or kidney cancer. This receptor carries the CDR3 CASSSRLAGLTGELFF. The base sequence is TGCGCCAGCAGCTCTCGACTAGCGGGATTAACCGGGGAGCTGTTTTTT.